The source of this T cell receptor beta chain is a study of T cells in Graves' hyperthyroidism and ophthalmopathy. Broader study findings: Median prediction lead before ophthalmopathy onset was six to eight months with the model. From stable hyperthyroidism, ophthalmopathy was separated by a 13 V-J model.

Fresh peripheral blood, 10 ml, was the source of the PBMCs. RNA transcripts yielded amplified TCR beta CDR3 regions. HTBI primers were the set used in a first-round RT-PCR of the TCR CDR3. TCRdb recomputed calls from the multiplex PCR reads with MiXCR, one row per CDR3 protein. The sample records approximately 610,000 distinct CDR3 sequences, over 15% being singletons. On this clonotype itself: The antigen is not known.

Sequencing was done on a sample of blood. The TCR comes from a woman younger than 35 with Graves' hyperthyroidism.

For the CDR3, the DNA is TGTGCCAGCAGCTTAATACTAGCGGGGGGGCCAAGGTTGAATGAGCAGTTCTTC. Amino acids: CASSLILAGGPRLNEQFF. The chain uses TRBV13 and TRBJ2-1, with 13 positions matching TRBD2. Per germline, CDR1 PRHDT and CDR2 FYEKMQ (reference sequence). CDR3 length: 18 amino acids. After removal of 2 bases from V and 7 bases from J, the junction contained 11 bases not matched to a gene.